The 10 T cell receptor beta chains below were found in one sample sequenced in a study of shared clonotypes between healthy human individuals (dated by TCRdb to the early 2020s). The protocol used for the library was the immunoSEQ multiplex PCR assay. As stored in TCRdb, this immuneACCESS dataset retains in-frame rearrangements with V and J assigned. A fraction of the clones does not appear; measured against another copy, unresolved V genes explain less than half of the discrepancy, and the remainder lacks a known reason. Within this sample are about 1.9 million clones, with roughly 95% of them counted one time only. Around 1.8% of the sample goes to the ten largest clones. CD8 naive samples were CD45RO-negative cells positively selected for CCR7, giving a CD45RA+CCR7+ population that excluded TemRA cells. Sequencing was performed on naive CD8+ T cells from PBMCs. Read against the paper, the sample's cell subset or site label means: CD45RA+CCR7+. These receptors were taken from a young man in good health. Some clones in this sample may be carry-over from other donors' samples.

V usage is TRBV6-6 and J usage is TRBJ2-5; D may match TRBD1 or TRBD2 (6 bases each). With 2 bases removed from V and 2 bases from J, the gap between germline ends came to 15 bases. This CDR3 spans 16 amino acids. Germline V gene lookup returns CDR1 MNHNY and CDR2 SVGAGI (reference sequence). The CDR3 reads CASSYLARGRQETQYF. CDR3 DNA: TGTGCCAGCAGTTACCTCGCTCGGGGGCGACAAGAGACCCAGTACTTC.

As for this clone: Other DNA sequences of this sample code for an identical CDR3. This rearrangement joins TRBV28 to TRBJ2-1; no definite D call. Germline-derived CDR1 and CDR2 are MDHEN and SYDVKM. The CDR3 length is 11 residues. V was shortened by 1 base and J by 7 bases, with 2 bases between the two germline ends. CDR3 coding DNA: TGTGCCAGCAGTTTATTGAATGAGCAGTTCTTC. Protein product: CASSLLNEQFF.

This clone was seen just once. The V and J genes are TRBV6-9 and TRBJ2-7, with no clear D. V lost 11 bases, J lost 4 bases, and 18 bases lay in between. The germline CDR1 and CDR2 sequences are MNHGY and SVAAGI. The CDR3 spans 13 residues. The CDR3 region is CAGVLRHRYEQYF. In DNA, the CDR3 is TGTGCCGGCGTTTTGCGACACCGTTACGAGCAGTACTTC.

The V call is TRBV11-2, the J call TRBJ2-1; 8 nucleotides line up with TRBD1. Germline V gene data show CDR1 as SGHAT and CDR2 as FQNNGV. The ends lost 5 bases at V and 4 bases at J; junction bases unmatched: 10. This CDR3 region has 16 residues. The CDR3 is CASSINRDRRYNEQFF. DNA of the CDR3: TGTGCCAGCAGCATAAACCGGGACAGGCGGTACAATGAGCAGTTCTTC.

With respect to this clone: A read error may account for a junction end that differs from germline. This chain connects TRBV29-1 to TRBJ2-7, with D unresolved. CDR3 length equals 11 residues. From germline, CDR1 is SQVTM and CDR2 ANQGSEA. CDR3 coding DNA: TGCAGCGGCCTCACTTCCTTCGAGCAGTACTTC. Amino acid sequence: CSGLTSFEQYF.

V is TRBV10-3 and J is TRBJ2-1; D is perhaps TRBD2 (6 bases). Germline-derived CDR1 and CDR2 are ENHRY and SYGVKD. V was cut by 0 bases and J by 5 bases, with 14 bases left in between. The CDR3 consists of 16 residues. CDR3 loop: CAISESMGLLNNEQFF. CDR3 in DNA: TGTGCCATCAGTGAGTCTATGGGACTCCTCAACAATGAGCAGTTCTTC.

The genes are TRBV28 and TRBJ2-7; no clear D. The germline V gene has CDR1 MDHEN and CDR2 SYDVKM. The V end was cut by 6 bases, the J end by 6 bases, with 18 bases between. The CDR3 spans 14 residues. For the CDR3, the DNA is TGTGCCAGCAGCCTCTCCCTTTTGAAGGTCGAGCAGTACTTC. As protein: CASSLSLLKVEQYF.

This chain links TRBV7-9 with TRBJ2-3, with 7 bases that match TRBD2. This CDR3 is 16 amino acids long. Germline V gives CDR1 SEHNR, CDR2 FQNEAQ (reference sequence). With 5 bases clipped from V and 2 bases from J, the junction kept 10 bases outside the gene matches. The CDR3, as DNA: TGTGCCAGCAGCCCCCTGGTTAGCGGGTCCACAGATACGCAGTATTTT. Its translation is CASSPLVSGSTDTQYF.

This chain joins TRBV19 and TRBJ1-5; TRBD1 aligns across 10 bases. The CDR3 is 15 residues long. V was clipped by 3 bases and J by 2 bases; unmatched bases: 1. Germline V gives CDR1 LNHDA, CDR2 SQIVND (reference sequence). CDR3: CASSMGTGGNQPQHF. The CDR3 region has the DNA TGTGCCAGTAGTATGGGGACAGGGGGCAATCAGCCCCAGCATTTT.

The chain has TRBV7-9 and TRBJ2-6; no reliable D call. With 6 bases removed from V and 4 bases from J, the gap between germline ends came to 10 bases. Germline V gene sequence: CDR1 SEHNR, CDR2 FQNEAQ (reference sequence). CDR3 length: 14 residues. The CDR3 bases are TGTGCCAGCAGGGATACAGCGGGGGCCAACGTCCTGACTTTC. Translating it yields CASRDTAGANVLTF.